This T cell receptor (beta chain) was sequenced in a study of vaccination and CD4 T cells after COVID-19. Treatment given: roughly 10-day PBMC culture with coronavirus spike peptide pools or control peptides (ViraFEST assay). On this clonotype: The target antigen is unknown.

This CDR3 region has 13 residues. Trimming stripped 8 bases from V and 5 bases from J, with 15 bases between. Germline values: CDR1 MNHNS, CDR2 SASEGT. The Oncomine TCR Beta short-read assay was applied to DNA of cultured CD4+ T cells. Each CDR3 protein is one row after TCRdb ran MiXCR on the PCR reads. The sample contains about 19,000 distinct CDR3 sequences, 45% to 50% of which appear only once. General study points: Only post-vaccination samples contained a median 86.3% of the reactive clones in convalescent patients. Reactive clonotype counts went from median roughly 19 after infection to roughly 40 after vaccination, nonsignificantly.

The gene calls are TRBV6-1 and TRBJ1-1, with D possibly matching TRBD1 (5 bases). Input material: CD4+ T cells from blood, cultured in vitro. This receptor was obtained from a human donor who had recovered from COVID-19. The CDR3 region is CASEEAGWTEAFF. The CDR3 region has the DNA TGTGCCAGCGAGGAGGCAGGGTGGACTGAAGCTTTCTTT.